This section outlines one T cell receptor beta chain sequence together with its context. The sample comes from a study of blood T cell repertoires in COVID-19. The wider study: From the United States, Italy and Spain came samples of acute and convalescent COVID-19.

Original processing methods: For nucleated cells, counts were estimated from reference gene primer amplification. The data were produced by immunoSEQ multiplex PCR, yet TCRdb's version contains in-frame clones alone and is incomplete. From that table come the V and J calls and clone size; the DNA was used to work out D and trimming. The table lists a few hundred thousand clones, roughly nine tenths of them singletons, with about 6% in the top ten. The length of the CDR3 is 15 residues. Trimming removed 4 bases from V and 4 bases from J; junction bases left unmatched: 7. Germline CDR1 SGHKS, CDR2 YYEKEE (reference sequence).

The V call is TRBV5-5, the J call TRBJ1-4; 7 nucleotides align to TRBD1. The sequenced sample was peripheral blood. This sequence was found in a man younger than 35 who had recovered from COVID-19. CDR3 amino acids: CASSPYRGGNEKLFF. The CDR3 DNA reads TGTGCCAGCAGCCCCTACAGGGGTGGTAATGAAAAACTGTTTTTT.